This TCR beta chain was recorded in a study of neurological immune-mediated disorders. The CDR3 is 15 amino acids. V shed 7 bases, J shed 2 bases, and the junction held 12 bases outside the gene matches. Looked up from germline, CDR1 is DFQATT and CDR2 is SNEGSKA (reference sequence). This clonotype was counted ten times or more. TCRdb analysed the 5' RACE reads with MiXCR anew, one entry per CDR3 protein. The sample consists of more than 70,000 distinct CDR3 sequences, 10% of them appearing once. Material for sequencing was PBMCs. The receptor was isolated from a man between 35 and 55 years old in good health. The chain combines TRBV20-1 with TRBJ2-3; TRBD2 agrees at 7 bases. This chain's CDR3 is CSVSGPGTTTDTQYF. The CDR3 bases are TGCAGTGTCTCCGGGCCCGGGACTACCACAGATACGCAGTATTTT.